One and the same sample provided the 11 T cell receptor beta chains below, sequenced in a study of blood T cell repertoires in COVID-19. TCRdb keeps only in-frame clones here, not all; method: immunoSEQ multiplex PCR. There are approximately 230,000 clones in the sample; around 85% occur only once, and 8.9% lies in the top ten. Sequences were obtained from peripheral blood. The receptor set was obtained from a man older than 75 with acute or convalescent COVID-19.

The chain links TRBV3-1 (or the pseudogene TRBV3-2) to TRBJ1-3, with 9 bases matching TRBD1. This CDR3 is 20 amino acids long. The V gene's germline CDR1 is LGHDT and CDR2 YNNKEL (reference sequence). Losses at the gene ends were 1 base for V and 0 bases for J; bases not matched to a gene: 13. Written as DNA, the CDR3 is TGTGCCAGCAGCCAAGCCCACGCGGGACAGGGTGCCCTCTCTGGAAACACCATATATTTT. Translation: CASSQAHAGQGALSGNTIYF.

The rearrangement links TRBV10-3 to TRBJ2-1, with D possibly matching TRBD1 (5 bases). Germline CDR1 reads ENHRY; CDR2 reads SYGVKD. Between the trimmed V and J ends, which lost 4 bases and 4 bases, there was a span of 8 bases. There are 13 residues in the CDR3. The CDR3 loop reads CAISADRYNEQFF. In DNA, the CDR3 is TGTGCCATCAGTGCAGACAGATACAATGAGCAGTTCTTC.

V is TRBV28 and J is TRBJ2-5, with a weak D call TRBD1 (6 bases). The CDR3 spans 15 residues. Trimming removed 5 bases at V and 1 base at J, with 14 bases between. Looked up from germline, CDR1 is MDHEN and CDR2 is SYDVKM. CDR3 residues: CASSPTGPLQETQYF. CDR3 DNA sequence: TGTGCCAGCAGTCCTACAGGGCCCCTCCAAGAGACCCAGTACTTC.

The chain is built from TRBV5-1 and TRBJ1-1, with 7 bases aligning to TRBD1. CDR1 SGHRS and CDR2 YFSETQ come from the germline V gene. V was pared by 4 bases and J by 0 bases, with 9 bases of the junction left unmatched. The CDR3 sequence is 16 residues long. The CDR3 spells CASSLQGWGMNTEAFF. The DNA for the CDR3 is TGCGCCAGCAGCCTACAGGGGTGGGGGATGAACACTGAAGCTTTCTTT.

A few counts support this clone. This rearrangement joins TRBV28 to TRBJ2-3; D is uncertain. This CDR3 is 13 amino acids long. The ends were cut back, 2 bases at V and 1 base at J, with 4 bases in the middle. CDR1 MDHEN and CDR2 SYDVKM come from the germline V gene. Here the CDR3 reads CASSLPGTDTQYF. CDR3 sequence (DNA): TGTGCCAGCAGTTTACCAGGCACAGATACGCAGTATTTT.

This rearrangement joins TRBV6-1 to TRBJ2-7, with 11 bases that match TRBD1. In germline, CDR1 is MNHNS, CDR2 SASEGT. Trimming took 1 base from V and 6 from J; bases not matched to a gene: 5. CDR3 size: 15 residues. The CDR3 reads CASSEVGGTGGEQYF. CDR3 nucleotide sequence: TGTGCCAGCAGTGAAGTCGGGGGGACAGGGGGCGAGCAGTACTTC.

The chain carries TRBV9 and TRBJ1-5; D gene ambiguous. The CDR3 totals 14 residues. Deletions cut 0 bases from V and 6 bases from J, with 10 bases between. Germline assignment: CDR1 SGDLS and CDR2 YYNGEE. CDR3 in DNA: TGTGCCAGCAGCGTAGAAGGAGGAACTCAGCCCCAGCATTTT. Translated, it gives CASSVEGGTQPQHF.

The chain uses TRBV11-3 and TRBJ2-1, with 11 nucleotides matching TRBD1. Per the germline V gene, CDR1 is SGHNT and CDR2 is YENEEA. With 4 bases clipped from V and 3 bases from J, the junction kept 2 bases outside the gene matches. CDR3 length: 15 residues. The CDR3 bases are TGTGCCAGCAGCTGGGGACAGGGGGTCTACAATGAGCAGTTCTTC. Translation: CASSWGQGVYNEQFF.

V and J are TRBV13 and TRBJ2-7; 12 bases line up with TRBD2. The CDR3 has 19 amino acids. J lost 4 bases, V lost 0 bases, and 13 bases had no gene match. From germline, CDR1 is PRHDT and CDR2 FYEKMQ (reference sequence). The CDR3 DNA reads TGTGCCAGCAGCTTAGGGGGACTAGCGGGTCCGGGCCCTTCTTACGAGCAGTACTTC. Translated: CASSLGGLAGPGPSYEQYF.

This clone was seen more than once but under ten times. This chain links TRBV2 with TRBJ1-1; D not certain. With 4 bases removed from V and 4 bases from J, the gap between germline ends came to 13 bases. Germline V lookup: CDR1 SNHLY, CDR2 FYNNEI. The CDR3 length is 14 residues. This CDR3 is CASSVLTVSTEAFF. The CDR3 nucleotides read TGTGCCAGCAGTGTTCTTACCGTGAGCACTGAAGCTTTCTTT.

This clone has just one count. V gene TRBV5-4 combines with J gene TRBJ1-2; D gene ambiguous. The CDR3 covers 14 residues. V lost 3 bases, J lost 2 bases, and 11 bases lay in between. The germline V gene encodes CDR1 SGHNT and CDR2 YYREEE (reference sequence). The CDR3 sequence: CASSWATANYGYTF. CDR3 nucleotide sequence: TGTGCCAGCAGCTGGGCTACGGCCAACTATGGCTACACCTTC.